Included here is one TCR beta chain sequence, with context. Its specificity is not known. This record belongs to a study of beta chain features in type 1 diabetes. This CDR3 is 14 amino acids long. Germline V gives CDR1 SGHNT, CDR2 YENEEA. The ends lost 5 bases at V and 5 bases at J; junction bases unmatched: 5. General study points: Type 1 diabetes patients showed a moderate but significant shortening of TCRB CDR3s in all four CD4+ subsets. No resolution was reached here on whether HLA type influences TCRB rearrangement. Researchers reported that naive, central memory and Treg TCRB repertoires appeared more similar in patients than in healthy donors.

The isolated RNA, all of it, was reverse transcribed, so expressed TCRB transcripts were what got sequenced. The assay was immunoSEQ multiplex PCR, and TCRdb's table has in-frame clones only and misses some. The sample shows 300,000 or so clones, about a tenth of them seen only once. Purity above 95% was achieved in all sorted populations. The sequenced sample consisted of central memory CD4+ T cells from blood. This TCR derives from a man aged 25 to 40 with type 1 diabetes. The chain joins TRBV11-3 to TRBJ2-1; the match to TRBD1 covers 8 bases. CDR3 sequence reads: CASSQRQGHNEQFF. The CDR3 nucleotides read TGTGCCAGCAGCCAAAGACAGGGGCACAATGAGCAGTTCTTC.